The 22 T cell receptor beta chains below all came from one sample that was sequenced in a study of follicular helper T cells after annual influenza vaccination. Indicated time point: 2015-2016 season, pre-vaccination. The assay was immunoSEQ multiplex PCR, and TCRdb's table has in-frame clones only and misses some. The sample holds about 12,000 clones; around 80% are singletons and the top ten take about 3.7%. The source was CXCR5+ CD38- circulating T follicular helper cells from blood, collected on the day of influenza vaccination. Subset defined: circulating Tfh, non-naive CD4+CXCR5+PD-1+ (ICOS+CD38+ or ICOS-CD38-). All receptors derive from an adult who received the influenza vaccine.

The chain combines TRBV7-9 with TRBJ2-5; maybe TRBD2 (6 bases). The CDR3 consists of 17 residues. The germline gives CDR1 SEHNR, CDR2 FQNEAQ (reference sequence). V was pared by 2 bases and J by 1 base, with 17 bases between. Written as DNA, the CDR3 is TGTGCCAGCAGCTTAAGGTCGGGGGTGGTGGCCCAAGAGACCCAGTACTTC. As protein: CASSLRSGVVAQETQYF.

This chain joins TRBV2 and TRBJ1-5, with 8 nucleotides matching TRBD1. Germline CDR1 is SNHLY and CDR2 is FYNNEI. The V segment lost 10 bases and the J segment 5 bases; nucleotides outside the gene matches: 7. The CDR3 has 13 amino acids. CDR3 sequence reads: CATSRGRDQPQHF. In DNA, the CDR3 is TGTGCCACCAGCAGGGGGCGGGATCAGCCCCAGCATTTT.

The rearrangement joins TRBV4-2 to TRBJ2-2, with 9 bases that match TRBD1. CDR1 and CDR2 (germline): LGHNA, YNFKEQ. The CDR3 covers 15 residues. V gave up 2 bases and J gave up 5 bases; unmatched junction bases: 3. The chain's CDR3 is CASSQSGQGTGELFF. The DNA for the CDR3 is TGTGCCAGCAGCCAATCGGGACAGGGAACCGGGGAGCTGTTTTTT.

This chain joins TRBV5-1 and TRBJ1-1; 10 nucleotides align to TRBD1. The V gene's germline CDR1 is SGHRS and CDR2 YFSETQ. Trimming at V came to 2 bases and at J to 1 base, leaving 8 bases not matched to a gene. The CDR3 is made up of 17 amino acids. The DNA for the CDR3 is TGCGCCAGCAGCTTAGAGACAGGGGGCGCGAGGAACACTGAAGCTTTCTTT. Translated, it gives CASSLETGGARNTEAFF.

The chain recombines TRBV5-6 with TRBJ2-3, with no clear D. V dropped 1 base and J dropped 5 bases, with 8 bases sitting between them. The germline V gene encodes CDR1 SGHDT and CDR2 YYEEEE. This CDR3 is built from 13 residues. Here the CDR3 DNA reads TGTGCCAGCAGCTTGAATCCCAGAGATACGCAGTATTTT. It codes for CASSLNPRDTQYF.

The chain couples TRBV15 to TRBJ2-1; D remains unclear. The CDR3 extends over 17 amino acids. Trimming took off 0 bases at V and 0 bases at J, with 12 bases between the two ends. CDR1 and CDR2 (germline): LNHNV, YYDKDF (reference sequence). CDR3 DNA: TGTGCCACCAGCAGAGATGGAAGGCCCAGCTCCTACAATGAGCAGTTCTTC. Protein product: CATSRDGRPSSYNEQFF.

The chain combines TRBV29-1 with TRBJ1-2, with D tentatively TRBD1 (6 bases). This CDR3 is built from 12 residues. V was clipped by 4 bases and J by 8 bases, with 14 bases between them. Germline CDR1 reads SQVTM; CDR2 reads ANQGSEA. This CDR3 is CSVGIQGGGYTF. The CDR3 region has the DNA TGCAGCGTTGGAATACAGGGCGGCGGCTACACCTTC.

The chain recombines TRBV10-2 with TRBJ2-1, with TRBD2 identical over 10 bases. The trim removed 8 bases at V and 4 bases at J, leaving 5 bases unmatched. The germline gives CDR1 WSHSY, CDR2 SAAADI. This CDR3 comprises 14 residues. The DNA for the CDR3 is TGCGCCAGCGGGAGCGGGGGGGCGTACAATGAGCAGTTCTTC. Encoded protein: CASGSGGAYNEQFF.

The chain employs TRBV18 and TRBJ2-3, with 8 bases aligning to TRBD2. This CDR3 is 14 amino acids long. CDR1 is KGHSH and CDR2 is LQKENI in the germline V gene. With V trimmed by 10 bases and J by 1 base, 7 bases remained unmatched. CDR3 loop: CATAGGGRTDTQYF. The CDR3 coding sequence is TGTGCCACTGCCGGCGGGGGGCGCACAGATACGCAGTATTTT. Full variable domain (remainder filled in from reference TRBV18 and TRBJ2-3): NAGVMQNPRHLVRRRGQEARLRCSPMKGHSHVYWYRQLPEEGLKFMVYLQKENIIDESGMPKERFSAEFPKEGPSILRIQQVVRGDSAAYFCATAGGGRTDTQYFGPGTRLTVL.

The CDR3 DNA follows: TGTGCCAGCAGCTTGGAAATTAAGGGAAACACCATATATTTT. The encoded protein is CASSLEIKGNTIYF. This chain uses TRBV5-6 with TRBJ1-3, with D uncertain. Per the germline V gene, CDR1 is SGHDT and CDR2 is YYEEEE. V lost 0 bases to trimming and J lost 4 bases, with 8 bases between them. The CDR3 has 14 amino acids.

A few counts support this clone. The chain links TRBV7-7 to TRBJ2-5, with D hard to call. Per the germline V gene, CDR1 is SSHAT and CDR2 is FNYEAQ (reference sequence). The CDR3 covers 13 residues. V was pared by 1 base and J by 5 bases, with 8 bases between. The CDR3 here is CASSLVRLETQYF. CDR3 sequence (DNA): TGTGCCAGCAGCTTAGTCCGCTTGGAGACCCAGTACTTC.

This chain joins TRBV7-9 and TRBJ1-6, with D possibly being TRBD1 (5 bases). This CDR3 region has 16 residues. Deletions cut 5 bases from V and 3 bases from J, with 14 bases between. Germline loops: CDR1 SEHNR, CDR2 FQNEAQ (reference sequence). CDR3 sequence: CASSKGTGFYNSPLHF. The CDR3 DNA reads as TGTGCCAGCAGCAAAGGAACAGGCTTCTATAATTCACCCCTCCACTTT.

The rearrangement links TRBV5-1 to TRBJ2-2; 9 bases agree with TRBD1. The CDR3 consists of 16 residues. V trimming: 5 bases; J trimming: 5 bases; junction bases outside the gene matches: 10. The V gene's germline CDR1 is SGHRS and CDR2 YFSETQ. Here the CDR3 DNA reads TGCGCCAGCAGGTCAACAGGGGGCTCGGGAACCGGGGAGCTGTTTTTT. Its translation is CASRSTGGSGTGELFF.

J is TRBJ2-3 and V is TRBV18; 13 bases agree with TRBD2. V lost 5 bases, J lost 3 bases, and 2 bases stayed unmatched. The CDR3 covers 15 residues. CDR1 KGHSH and CDR2 LQKENI come from the germline V gene. The CDR3 sequence is CASSTGLAGTDTQYF. The CDR3 nucleotides read TGTGCCAGCTCAACGGGACTAGCGGGGACAGATACGCAGTATTTT.

The rearrangement uses TRBV2 and TRBJ2-3; D not certain. The CDR3 has 14 residues. With 7 bases removed from V and 6 bases from J, the gap between germline ends came to 17 bases. From germline, CDR1 is SNHLY and CDR2 FYNNEI. In DNA form, the CDR3 reads TGTGCCAGCAACCCTAGTAAGAACTGGGATACGCAGTATTTT. The encoded protein is CASNPSKNWDTQYF.

Only a few counts were recorded for this clone. The chain couples TRBV16 to TRBJ1-2; D unclear. The CDR3 is 12 residues long. Per germline, CDR1 KGHSY and CDR2 FQNENV. V lost 0 bases and J 6 bases, leaving 5 bases between the germline ends. The CDR3 nucleotides are TGTGCCAGCAGCCAATCAGGAGATGGCTACACCTTC. Amino acid sequence: CASSQSGDGYTF.

The rearrangement joins TRBV2 to TRBJ2-5; the D gene is possibly TRBD2 (7 bases). The CDR3 is 13 amino acids. Germline CDR1 is SNHLY and CDR2 is FYNNEI. The V gene lost 7 bases and the J gene lost 5 bases, with 14 bases spanning the gap. CDR3 residues: CASTSGGRETQYF. The DNA for the CDR3 is TGTGCCAGCACATCGGGGGGCAGGGAGACCCAGTACTTC.

The J gene is TRBJ1-1, the V gene TRBV7-2; D may be TRBD1 (6 bases). V shed 1 base and J shed 7 bases, with 10 bases lying between them. CDR3 length equals 13 residues. Germline V gives CDR1 SGHTA, CDR2 FQGNSA. This CDR3 reads CASSLGAGVEAFF. CDR3 sequence (DNA): TGTGCCAGCAGCTTAGGGGCAGGGGTTGAAGCTTTCTTT.

The J gene is TRBJ2-1, the V gene TRBV6-4; weak D call: TRBD1 (6 bases). Per germline, CDR1 MRHNA and CDR2 SNTAGT. The CDR3 contains 14 residues. Trimming removed 4 bases from V and 10 bases from J, with 17 bases in between. The CDR3 sequence is CASSAPGHGHEQFF. As DNA, the CDR3 is TGTGCCAGCAGTGCGCCGGGACACGGTCACGAGCAGTTCTTC.

The J gene is TRBJ1-2, the V gene TRBV27; D might be TRBD1 (6 bases). The V gene lost 5 bases and the J gene lost 4 bases, with 26 bases spanning the gap. The V gene's germline CDR1 is MNHEY and CDR2 SMNVEV (reference sequence). The CDR3 covers 18 residues. Written as DNA, the CDR3 is TGTGCCAGCAGTCCGCCACGACAAACAGGGAGCAGATTCTATGGCTACACCTTC. This gives the protein CASSPPRQTGSRFYGYTF.

The CDR3 DNA reads TGTGCCAGCAGCCCTAGTGCCGGACTAGCGGGGTTTTTCTTC. Encoded protein: CASSPSAGLAGFFF. The chain carries TRBV11-2 and TRBJ2-1; TRBD2 agrees at 12 bases. V shed 5 bases, J shed 16 bases, and the junction held 12 bases outside the gene matches. Germline loops: CDR1 SGHAT, CDR2 FQNNGV. The CDR3 is made up of 14 amino acids.

This chain joins TRBV2 and TRBJ2-2, with TRBD1 matching over 7 bases. Germline CDR1 SNHLY, CDR2 FYNNEI. The CDR3 loop spans 15 amino acids. Unmatched junction bases numbered 7, after V lost 5 bases and J lost 4 bases. In DNA, the CDR3 is TGTGCCAGCAGTACCCCGACAGGGTTCACCGGGGAGCTGTTTTTT. Encoded protein: CASSTPTGFTGELFF.